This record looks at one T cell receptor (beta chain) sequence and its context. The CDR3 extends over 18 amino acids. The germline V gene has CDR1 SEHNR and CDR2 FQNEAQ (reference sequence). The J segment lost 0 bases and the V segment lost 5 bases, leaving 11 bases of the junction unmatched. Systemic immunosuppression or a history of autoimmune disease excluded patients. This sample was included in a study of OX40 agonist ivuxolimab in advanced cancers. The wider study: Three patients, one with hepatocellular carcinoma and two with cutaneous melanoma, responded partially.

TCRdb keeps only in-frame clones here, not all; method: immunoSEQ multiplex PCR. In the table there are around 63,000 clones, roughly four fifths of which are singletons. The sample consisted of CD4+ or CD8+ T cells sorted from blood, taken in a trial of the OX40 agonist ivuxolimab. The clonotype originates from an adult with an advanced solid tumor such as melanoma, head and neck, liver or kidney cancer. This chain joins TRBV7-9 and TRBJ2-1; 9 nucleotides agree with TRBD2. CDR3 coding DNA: TGTGCCAGCAGCACCCGCGGCGGGGGGGCGGGCTCCTACAATGAGCAGTTCTTC. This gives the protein CASSTRGGGAGSYNEQFF.